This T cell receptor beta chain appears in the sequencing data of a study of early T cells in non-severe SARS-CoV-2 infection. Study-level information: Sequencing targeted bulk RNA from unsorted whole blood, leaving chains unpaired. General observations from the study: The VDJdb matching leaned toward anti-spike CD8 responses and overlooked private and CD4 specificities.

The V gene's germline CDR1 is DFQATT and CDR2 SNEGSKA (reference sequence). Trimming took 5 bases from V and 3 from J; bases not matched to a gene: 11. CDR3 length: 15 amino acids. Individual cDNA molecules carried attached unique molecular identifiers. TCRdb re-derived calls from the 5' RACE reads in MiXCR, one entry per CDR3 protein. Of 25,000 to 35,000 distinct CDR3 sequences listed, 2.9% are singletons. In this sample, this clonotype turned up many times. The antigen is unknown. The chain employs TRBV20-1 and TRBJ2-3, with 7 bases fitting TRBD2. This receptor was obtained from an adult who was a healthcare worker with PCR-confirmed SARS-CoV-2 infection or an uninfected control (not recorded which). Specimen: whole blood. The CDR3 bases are TGCAGTGCTCTCCGCCGGAGGGGAGGGACAGATACGCAGTATTTT. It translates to CSALRRRGGTDTQYF.